This passage covers 25 T cell receptor beta chains from one sample sequenced in a study of graft-versus-host responses after intestinal transplantation. These receptors have no identified antigens. Method: immunoSEQ multiplex PCR; TCRdb's copy keeps in-frame clones and lacks some. The sample holds 80,000 to 100,000 clones, roughly four fifths seen once. The sample was unstimulated CD8+ T cells sorted from spleen or lymph node cells, taken before intestinal transplant. Receptor source: a human donor who received an intestinal transplant.

For the CDR3, the DNA is TGTGCCAGCAGTTTAACAGGGACTAGCGCACCGTTCTTC. Translating it yields CASSLTGTSAPFF. The rearrangement links TRBV28 to TRBJ2-1, with 10 bases identical to TRBD2. Looked up from germline, CDR1 is MDHEN and CDR2 is SYDVKM. V was pared by 2 bases and J by 15 bases, with 7 bases of the junction left unmatched. This CDR3 comprises 13 residues.

The chain couples TRBV11-2 to TRBJ2-7; D is unresolved. Germline V gene sequence: CDR1 SGHAT, CDR2 FQNNGV. With 2 bases removed from V and 2 bases from J, the gap between germline ends came to 16 bases. The CDR3 consists of 16 residues. This chain's CDR3 is CASSLHDRTSTYEQYF. CDR3 bases: TGTGCCAGCAGCTTACACGACCGAACAAGTACCTACGAGCAGTACTTC. Full variable domain (remainder filled in from reference TRBV11-2 and TRBJ2-7): EAGVAQSPRYKIIEKRQSVAFWCNPISGHATLYWYQQILGQGPKLLIQFQNNGVVDDSQLPKDRFSAERLKGVDSTLKIQPAKLEDSAVYLCASSLHDRTSTYEQYFGPGTRLTVT.

The chain carries TRBV18 and TRBJ2-7; D not certain. CDR1 is KGHSH, CDR2 LQKENI, per germline. The CDR3 is 15 residues long. Trimming cost V 3 bases and J 0 bases, with 12 bases left between them. The CDR3 region is CASSPGSLFSYEQYF. CDR3 in DNA: TGTGCCAGCTCACCGGGTTCTCTCTTCTCCTACGAGCAGTACTTC.

This chain joins TRBV6-6 and TRBJ2-7; 9 nucleotides match TRBD1. The CDR3 runs 13 residues. J gave up 4 bases and V 5 bases, and 3 bases lay outside the gene matches. In germline, CDR1 is MNHNY, CDR2 SVGAGI (reference sequence). CDR3 in DNA: TGTGCCAGCAGTACAGGGGGCGGGTACGAGCAGTACTTC. Protein product: CASSTGGGYEQYF.

The chain couples TRBV5-5 to TRBJ2-1; 13 bases map to TRBD2. The CDR3 has 14 amino acids. Germline V gene lookup returns CDR1 SGHKS and CDR2 YYEKEE (reference sequence). V was pared by 7 bases and J by 5 bases, with 3 bases of the junction left unmatched. In nucleotides, the CDR3 is TGTGCCAGCCCGGGACTAGCGGGAAACAATGAGCAGTTCTTC. Translated: CASPGLAGNNEQFF.

The J gene is TRBJ2-5, the V gene TRBV18, with D unclear. Germline V lookup: CDR1 KGHSH, CDR2 LQKENI. The CDR3 contains 12 residues. V was trimmed by 3 bases and J by 7 bases, leaving 9 bases between them. The CDR3 region is CASSPVQRTQYF. CDR3 sequence (DNA): TGTGCCAGCTCACCGGTACAAAGGACCCAGTACTTC.

V and J are TRBV12-1 and TRBJ2-2. TRBV12-1 is deemed a pseudogene. There are 15 residues in the CDR3. The CDR3: CASSPSDRAGGELFF. CDR3 bases: TGTGCCAGCAGCCCCTCCGACCGTGCTGGCGGGGAGCTGTTTTTT.

The rearrangement joins TRBV27 to TRBJ2-1; weak D call: TRBD2 (6 bases). Germline values: CDR1 MNHEY, CDR2 SMNVEV (reference sequence). The length of the CDR3 is 14 residues. V was clipped by 5 bases and J by 2 bases, with 10 bases between them. This chain's CDR3 is CASSTGTPYNEQFF. CDR3 DNA: TGTGCCAGCAGTACCGGGACTCCCTACAATGAGCAGTTCTTC.

The chain employs TRBV5-5 and TRBJ2-7, with TRBD1 matching over 8 bases. V was clipped by 2 bases and J by 3 bases; unmatched bases: 7. This CDR3 has 15 amino acids. Per germline, CDR1 SGHKS and CDR2 YYEKEE (reference sequence). The CDR3 nucleotides read TGTGCCAGCAGCTTCAGGGGGCCTGACTACTACGAGCAGTACTTC. It codes for CASSFRGPDYYEQYF.

V is TRBV6-5 and J is TRBJ1-5, with no clear D. V lost 10 bases and J lost 0, with 13 bases in between. In germline, CDR1 is MNHEY, CDR2 SVGAGI. The CDR3 covers 14 residues. The CDR3 coding sequence is TGTGCCATCCAAGACACCAGTAGCAATCAGCCCCAGCATTTT. It yields the protein CAIQDTSSNQPQHF.

This chain's CDR3 is CASSLPGSYEQYF. Written as DNA, the CDR3 is TGTGCCAGCAGTTTACCAGGCTCCTACGAGCAGTACTTC. This chain connects TRBV14 to TRBJ2-7, with D unresolved. CDR3 length: 13 amino acids. Looked up from germline, CDR1 is SGHDN and CDR2 is FVKESK. V lost 6 bases and J 0 bases, leaving 9 bases between the germline ends.

V usage is TRBV7-9 and J usage is TRBJ2-3; TRBD2 aligns across 7 bases. CDR1 SEHNR and CDR2 FQNEAQ come from the germline V gene (reference sequence). CDR3 length: 17 amino acids. The junction had 10 bases not matched to a gene; V was cut back by 0 bases and J by 4 bases. CDR3 region: CASSLAETSPFADTQYF. CDR3 DNA: TGTGCCAGCAGCTTAGCAGAGACTAGCCCGTTCGCAGATACGCAGTATTTT.

The V call is TRBV6-5, the J call TRBJ2-7; D gene uncertain. Germline V gene sequence: CDR1 MNHEY, CDR2 SVGAGI. The germline V and J ends were trimmed by 0 bases and 6 bases, with 6 bases remaining between them. The CDR3 consists of 12 residues. In DNA form, the CDR3 reads TGTGCCAGCAGTTACTCCGCAGGCGAGCAGTACTTC. It translates to CASSYSAGEQYF.

The chain joins TRBV5-6 to TRBJ2-1; 7 bases are a match to TRBD2. The germline V gene encodes CDR1 SGHDT and CDR2 YYEEEE. The CDR3 sequence is 16 residues long. V was pared by 0 bases and J by 2 bases, with 5 bases of the junction left unmatched. The CDR3 region has the DNA TGTGCCAGCAGCTTGGTGGGGCGGGAGACCTACAATGAGCAGTTCTTC. It yields the protein CASSLVGRETYNEQFF.

V is TRBV7-3 and J is TRBJ2-1, with TRBD2 identical over 12 bases. The trim removed 1 base at V and 5 bases at J, leaving 0 bases unmatched. CDR1 is SGHTA, CDR2 FQGTGA, per germline. There are 15 residues in the CDR3. CDR3 residues: CASSLRLAGDNEQFF. The CDR3 DNA sequence: TGTGCCAGCAGCTTAAGACTAGCGGGAGACAATGAGCAGTTCTTC.

The chain recombines TRBV5-1 with TRBJ2-7, with 13 nucleotides matching TRBD2. The V gene end was trimmed by 4 bases and the J gene end by 2 bases; junction bases not matched to a gene: 3. The CDR3 contains 15 residues. The germline V gene has CDR1 SGHRS and CDR2 YFSETQ. CDR3 sequence reads: CASSPGTSGTYEQYF. The CDR3 DNA is TGCGCCAGCAGCCCGGGGACTAGCGGGACCTACGAGCAGTACTTC.

The CDR3 sequence: CASSHALGVLYGYTF. CDR3 nucleotide sequence: TGTGCCAGCAGCCACGCCCTAGGAGTCCTCTATGGCTACACCTTC. This chain uses TRBV9 with TRBJ1-2; no definite D call. Germline assignment: CDR1 SGDLS and CDR2 YYNGEE. Trimming took 4 bases from V and 4 from J, leaving 17 bases between them. The CDR3 extends over 15 amino acids.

The chain links TRBV5-1 to TRBJ1-1; D perhaps matches TRBD1 (5 bases). Germline CDR1 is SGHRS and CDR2 is YFSETQ. Trimming stripped 4 bases from V and 3 bases from J, with 16 bases between. The CDR3 is 15 amino acids. CDR3 nucleotide sequence: TGCGCCAGCAGCCCCCTGGGGCCTTCCTACACTGAAGCTTTCTTT. It is translated as CASSPLGPSYTEAFF.

This chain joins TRBV11-2 and TRBJ2-7; D ambiguous. CDR3 size: 13 residues. Trimming stripped 1 base from V and 2 bases from J, with 6 bases between. Germline CDR1 reads SGHAT; CDR2 reads FQNNGV. CDR3 nucleotide sequence: TGTGCCAGCAGCTTAGGGTACACCTACGAGCAGTACTTC. Its translation is CASSLGYTYEQYF.

The chain recombines TRBV28 with TRBJ1-6, with 7 bases fitting TRBD1. Per the germline V gene, CDR1 is MDHEN and CDR2 is SYDVKM. J lost 7 bases, V lost 3 bases, and 3 bases had no gene match. The CDR3 is 14 amino acids. The CDR3 region has the DNA TGTGCCAGCAGTTTGACAGGGAGGAATTCACCCCTCCACTTT. Protein: CASSLTGRNSPLHF.

The chain recombines TRBV9 with TRBJ2-1, with D tentatively TRBD1 or TRBD2 (5 bases each). CDR1 and CDR2 from the germline V gene are SGDLS and YYNGEE. The CDR3 covers 14 residues. Trimming took off 1 base at V and 7 bases at J, with 12 bases between the two ends. The CDR3 nucleotides are TGTGCCAGCAGCGTAAGAGGGGCGGTAAATGAGCAGTTCTTC. As protein: CASSVRGAVNEQFF.

This sequence joins TRBV5-1 and TRBJ2-2; D could derive from TRBD1 or TRBD2 (5 bases each). CDR3 size: 16 residues. Germline CDR1 is SGHRS and CDR2 is YFSETQ. Deletions cut 1 base from V and 1 base from J, with 11 bases between. The CDR3 loop reads CASSLWPGRNTGELFF. In DNA form, the CDR3 reads TGCGCCAGCAGCTTGTGGCCGGGACGGAACACCGGGGAGCTGTTTTTT.

The chain recombines TRBV11-1 with TRBJ2-2, with a tentative D call TRBD1 (5 bases). CDR1 is SGHAT, CDR2 FQDESV, per germline (reference sequence). The CDR3 sequence is 14 residues long. The ends were cut back, 3 bases at V and 3 bases at J, with 8 bases in the middle. CDR3 protein: CASSFQGHTGELFF. The CDR3 DNA is TGTGCCAGCAGCTTTCAGGGTCACACCGGGGAGCTGTTTTTT.

J is TRBJ2-3 and V is TRBV6-5; 11 bases map to TRBD2. The germline V gene encodes CDR1 MNHEY and CDR2 SVGAGI. J gave up 3 bases and V 5 bases, and 4 bases lay outside the gene matches. This CDR3 spans 15 amino acids. The CDR3 reads CASSAGTSGTDTQYF. The CDR3 coding sequence is TGTGCCAGCAGTGCGGGGACTAGCGGAACAGATACGCAGTATTTT.

The chain combines TRBV4-2 with TRBJ2-2; D call uncertain. This CDR3 has 16 residues. In germline, CDR1 is LGHNA, CDR2 YNFKEQ. V lost 0 bases and J 4 bases, leaving 12 bases between the germline ends. The CDR3 sequence: CASSQDPASATGELFF. The CDR3 region has the DNA TGTGCCAGCAGCCAAGATCCCGCAAGCGCCACCGGGGAGCTGTTTTTT.